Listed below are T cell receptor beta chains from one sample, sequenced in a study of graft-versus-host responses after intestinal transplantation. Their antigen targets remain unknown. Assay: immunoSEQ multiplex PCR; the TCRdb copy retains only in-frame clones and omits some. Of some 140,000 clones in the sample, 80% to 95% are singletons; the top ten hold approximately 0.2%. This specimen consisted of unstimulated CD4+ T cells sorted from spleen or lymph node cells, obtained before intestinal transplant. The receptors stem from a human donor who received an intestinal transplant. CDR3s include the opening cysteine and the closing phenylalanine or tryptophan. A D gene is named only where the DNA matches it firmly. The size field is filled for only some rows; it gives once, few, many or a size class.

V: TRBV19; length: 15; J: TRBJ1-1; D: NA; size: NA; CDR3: CASSIVGILNTEAFF; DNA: TGTGCCAGTAGTATAGTCGGCATCCTGAACACTGAAGCTTTCTTT
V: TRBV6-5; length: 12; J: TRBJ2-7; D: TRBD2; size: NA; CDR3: CASGLAGNEQYF; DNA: TGTGCCAGCGGACTAGCGGGAAACGAGCAGTACTTC
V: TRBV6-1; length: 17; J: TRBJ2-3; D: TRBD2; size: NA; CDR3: CASSEEGLAGVVDTQYF; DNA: TGTGCCAGCAGTGAAGAAGGACTAGCGGGAGTAGTAGATACGCAGTATTTT
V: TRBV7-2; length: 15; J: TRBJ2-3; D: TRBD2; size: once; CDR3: CASSPSGTLGNTQYF; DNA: TGTGCCAGCAGCCCCAGCGGGACGCTAGGGAATACGCAGTATTTT
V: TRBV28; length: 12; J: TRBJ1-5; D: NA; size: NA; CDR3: CASRTLNQPQHF; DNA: TGTGCCAGCAGGACCCTCAATCAGCCCCAGCATTTT
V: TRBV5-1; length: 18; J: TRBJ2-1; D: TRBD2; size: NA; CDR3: CASSLWLAGGTSYNEQFF; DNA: TGCGCCAGCAGCTTATGGCTAGCGGGAGGAACCTCCTACAATGAGCAGTTCTTC
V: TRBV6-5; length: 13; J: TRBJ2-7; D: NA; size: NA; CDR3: CASSAPEGREQYF; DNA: TGTGCCAGCAGTGCCCCGGAGGGTCGCGAGCAGTACTTC
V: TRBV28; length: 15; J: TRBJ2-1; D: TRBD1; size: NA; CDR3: CASFSRGRQGAWKFF; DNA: TGTGCCAGCTTCTCTAGAGGGCGACAGGGGGCTTGGAAGTTCTTC
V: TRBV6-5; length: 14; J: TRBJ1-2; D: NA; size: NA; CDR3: CASSNLGRSDGYTF; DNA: TGTGCCAGCAGTAACCTCGGGAGGTCTGATGGCTACACCTTC
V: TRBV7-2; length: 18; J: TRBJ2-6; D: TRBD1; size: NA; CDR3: CASSLKGTQGAGANVLTF; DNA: TGTGCCAGCAGCTTAAAGGGGACACAGGGGGCAGGGGCCAACGTCCTGACTTTC
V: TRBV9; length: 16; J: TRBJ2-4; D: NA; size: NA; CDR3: CASSVGGTSGNDIQYF; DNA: TGTGCCAGCAGCGTAGGAGGGACATCAGGCAATGACATTCAGTACTTC
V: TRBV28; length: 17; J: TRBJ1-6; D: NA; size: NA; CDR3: CASSPPRGSSYNSPLHF; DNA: TGTGCCAGCAGCCCCCCAAGGGGGAGCTCCTATAATTCACCCCTCCACTTT
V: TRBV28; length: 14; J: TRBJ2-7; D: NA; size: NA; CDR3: CASSSPGSSYEQYF; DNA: TGTGCCAGCAGTTCCCCCGGGTCTTCCTACGAGCAGTACTTC
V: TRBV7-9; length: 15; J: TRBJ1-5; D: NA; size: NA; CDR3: CASSLARGSEQPQHF; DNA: TGTGCCAGCAGCTTAGCGCGGGGTTCAGAACAGCCCCAGCATTTT
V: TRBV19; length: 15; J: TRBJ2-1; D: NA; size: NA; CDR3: CASTESGKTYNEQFF; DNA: TGTGCCAGTACGGAGTCGGGTAAAACCTACAATGAGCAGTTCTTC
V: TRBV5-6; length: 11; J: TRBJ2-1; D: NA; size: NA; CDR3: CASSLYNEQFF; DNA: TGTGCCAGCAGCCTCTACAATGAGCAGTTCTTC
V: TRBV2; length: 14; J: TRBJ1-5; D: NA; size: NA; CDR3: CASKRQGMTQPQHF; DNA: TGTGCCAGCAAGAGGCAGGGAATGACCCAGCCCCAGCATTTT
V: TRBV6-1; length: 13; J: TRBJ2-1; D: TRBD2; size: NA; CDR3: CAGTSGRANEQFF; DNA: TGTGCCGGAACTAGCGGGAGGGCCAATGAGCAGTTCTTC
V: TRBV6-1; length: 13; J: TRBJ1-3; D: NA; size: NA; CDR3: CASRVVSGNTIYF; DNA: TGTGCCAGCAGGGTCGTCTCTGGAAACACCATATATTTT
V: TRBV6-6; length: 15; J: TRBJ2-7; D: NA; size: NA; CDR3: CASSILGGQTYEQYF; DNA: TGTGCCAGCAGTATTCTGGGGGGTCAAACCTACGAGCAGTACTTC
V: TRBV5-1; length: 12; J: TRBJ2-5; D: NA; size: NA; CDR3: CASSLGLGTQYF; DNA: TGCGCCAGCAGCTTGGGCCTTGGGACCCAGTACTTC
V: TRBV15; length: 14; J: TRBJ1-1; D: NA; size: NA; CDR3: CATSRIGLITEAFF; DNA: TGTGCCACCAGCAGGATAGGGCTGATCACTGAAGCTTTCTTT
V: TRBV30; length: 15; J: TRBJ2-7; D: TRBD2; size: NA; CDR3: CACTTLAGVTYEQYF; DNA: TGTGCCTGTACGACACTAGCGGGAGTCACCTACGAGCAGTACTTC
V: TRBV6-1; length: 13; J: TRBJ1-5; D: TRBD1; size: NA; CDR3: CASSGTVEQPQHF; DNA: TGTGCCAGCAGCGGGACAGTCGAACAGCCCCAGCATTTT
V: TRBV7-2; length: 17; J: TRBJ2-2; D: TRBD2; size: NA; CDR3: CASSLGLAGGTNGELFF; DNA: TGTGCCAGCAGCTTAGGGCTAGCGGGAGGTACGAACGGGGAGCTGTTTTTT
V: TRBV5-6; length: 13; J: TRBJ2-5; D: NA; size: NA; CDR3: CASSFRVGETQYF; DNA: TGTGCCAGCAGCTTCAGGGTAGGAGAGACCCAGTACTTC
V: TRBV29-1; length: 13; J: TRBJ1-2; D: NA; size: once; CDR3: CSVETPGAYGYTF; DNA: TGCAGCGTTGAAACCCCGGGAGCTTATGGCTACACCTTC
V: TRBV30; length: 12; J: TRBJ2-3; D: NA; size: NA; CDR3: CACGAGPDTQYF; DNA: TGTGCCTGCGGGGCCGGGCCTGATACGCAGTATTTT
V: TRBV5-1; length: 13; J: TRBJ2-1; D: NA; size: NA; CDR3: CASSLAGDNEQFF; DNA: TGCGCCAGCAGCTTGGCCGGGGACAATGAGCAGTTCTTC
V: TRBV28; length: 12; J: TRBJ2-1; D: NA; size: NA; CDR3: CASSSSGEEQFF; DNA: TGTGCCAGCAGTTCCTCGGGAGAGGAGCAGTTCTTC
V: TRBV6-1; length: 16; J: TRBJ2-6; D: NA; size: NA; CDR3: CASSEPRSSGANVLTF; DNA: TGTGCCAGCAGCGAACCTCGGAGCTCTGGGGCCAACGTCCTGACTTTC
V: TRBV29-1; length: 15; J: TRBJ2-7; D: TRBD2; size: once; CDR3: CSVSGTSGSRHEQYF; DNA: TGCAGCGTTTCAGGGACTAGCGGGAGTCGCCACGAGCAGTACTTC
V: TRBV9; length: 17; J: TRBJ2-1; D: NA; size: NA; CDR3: CASSGIWSGHSYNEQFF; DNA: TGTGCCAGCAGCGGAATCTGGTCGGGACACTCCTACAATGAGCAGTTCTTC
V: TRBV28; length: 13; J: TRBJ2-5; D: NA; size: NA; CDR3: CASRAGTTRDQYF; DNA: TGTGCCAGCAGGGCCGGGACCACAAGAGACCAGTACTTC
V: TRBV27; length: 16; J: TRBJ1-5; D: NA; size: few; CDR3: CASSLSGGGAAQPQHF; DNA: TGTGCCAGCAGTTTATCGGGGGGGGGAGCGGCCCAGCCCCAGCATTTT
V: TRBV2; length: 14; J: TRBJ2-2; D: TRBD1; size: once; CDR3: CASIETGITGELFF; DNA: TGTGCCAGCATCGAGACAGGGATCACCGGGGAGCTGTTTTTT
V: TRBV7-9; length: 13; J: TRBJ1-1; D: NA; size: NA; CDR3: CASSWTSNTEAFF; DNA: TGTGCCAGCAGCTGGACCTCGAACACTGAAGCTTTCTTT
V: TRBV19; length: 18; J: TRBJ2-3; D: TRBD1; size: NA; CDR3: CASSIDAGTGGVTDTQYF; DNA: TGTGCCAGTAGTATAGACGCCGGGACAGGGGGCGTAACAGATACGCAGTATTTT
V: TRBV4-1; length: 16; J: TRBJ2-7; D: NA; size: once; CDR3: CASSQDLIPLSYEQYF; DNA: TGCGCCAGCAGCCAGGATTTAATCCCCCTATCCTACGAGCAGTACTTC
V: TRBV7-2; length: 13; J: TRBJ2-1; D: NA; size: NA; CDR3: CASSLERANEQFF; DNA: TGTGCCAGCAGCTTAGAGCGGGCGAATGAGCAGTTCTTC
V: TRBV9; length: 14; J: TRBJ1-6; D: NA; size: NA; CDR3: CASSVPGKNSPLHF; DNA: TGTGCCAGCAGCGTACCAGGGAAGAATTCACCCCTCCACTTT
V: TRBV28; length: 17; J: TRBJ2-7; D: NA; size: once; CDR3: CASSLWAYGDEGDEQYF; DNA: TGTGCCAGCAGTTTATGGGCTTACGGGGACGAGGGAGACGAGCAGTACTTC
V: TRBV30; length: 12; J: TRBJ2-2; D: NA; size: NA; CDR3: CAWFRRGGELFF; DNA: TGTGCCTGGTTTCGGAGGGGCGGGGAGCTGTTTTTT
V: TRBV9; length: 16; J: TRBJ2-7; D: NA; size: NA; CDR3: CASSVGGAENSYEQYF; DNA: TGTGCCAGCAGCGTCGGTGGGGCGGAAAACTCCTACGAGCAGTACTTC
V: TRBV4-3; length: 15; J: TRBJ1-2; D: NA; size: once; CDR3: CASSQPGMTGYGYTF; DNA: TGCGCCAGCAGCCAGCCCGGCATGACGGGCTATGGCTACACCTTC
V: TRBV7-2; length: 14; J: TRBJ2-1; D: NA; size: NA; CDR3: CASSFSGTYNEQFF; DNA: TGTGCCAGCAGCTTCTCCGGTACCTACAATGAGCAGTTCTTC
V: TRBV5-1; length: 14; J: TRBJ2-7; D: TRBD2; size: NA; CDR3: CASFQGGSAYEQYF; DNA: TGCGCCTCCTTTCAGGGCGGGAGTGCATACGAGCAGTACTTC
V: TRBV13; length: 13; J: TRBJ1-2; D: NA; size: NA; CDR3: CASSLDVGYGYTF; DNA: TGTGCCAGCAGCTTGGACGTTGGCTATGGCTACACCTTC
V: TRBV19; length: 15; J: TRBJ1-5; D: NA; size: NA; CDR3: CASSLQGLSNQPQHF; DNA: TGTGCCAGTAGCCTTCAGGGGTTAAGCAATCAGCCCCAGCATTTT
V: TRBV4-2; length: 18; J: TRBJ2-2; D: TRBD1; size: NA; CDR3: CASSQVGLQGEDTGELFF; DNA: TGTGCCAGCAGCCAAGTGGGGTTACAGGGGGAGGACACCGGGGAGCTGTTTTTT
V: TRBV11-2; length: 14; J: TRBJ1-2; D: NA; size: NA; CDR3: CASSLPGGNLGYTF; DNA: TGTGCCAGCAGCTTACCCGGGGGGAATCTTGGCTACACCTTC
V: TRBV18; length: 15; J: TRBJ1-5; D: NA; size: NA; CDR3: CASSPSSDKNQPQHF; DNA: TGTGCCAGCTCACCCTCGTCTGACAAAAATCAGCCCCAGCATTTT
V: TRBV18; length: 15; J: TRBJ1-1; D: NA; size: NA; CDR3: CASSPPVRGHTEAFF; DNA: TGTGCCAGCTCACCACCCGTCAGGGGTCACACTGAAGCTTTCTTT
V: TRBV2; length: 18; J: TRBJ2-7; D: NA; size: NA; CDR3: CASTHRSGRAIGGYEQYF; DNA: TGTGCCAGCACCCACCGGTCGGGCAGGGCTATAGGGGGGTACGAGCAGTACTTC
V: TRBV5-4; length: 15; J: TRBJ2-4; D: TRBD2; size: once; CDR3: CASSPGLADKNIQYF; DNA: TGTGCCAGCAGCCCGGGACTAGCGGACAAAAACATTCAGTACTTC
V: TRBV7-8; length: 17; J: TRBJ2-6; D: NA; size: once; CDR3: CASSRTGPQSRANVLTF; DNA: TGTGCCAGCAGCAGAACCGGGCCACAAAGTCGGGCCAACGTCCTGACTTTC
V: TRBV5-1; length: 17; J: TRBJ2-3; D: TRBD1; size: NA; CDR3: CASSFRAGGVLTDTQYF; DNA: TGCGCCAGCAGCTTCAGGGCAGGGGGCGTTCTCACAGATACGCAGTATTTT
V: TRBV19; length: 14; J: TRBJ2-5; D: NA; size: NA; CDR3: CASSLGTVRETQYF; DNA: TGTGCCAGTAGCCTCGGGACGGTGCGAGAGACCCAGTACTTC
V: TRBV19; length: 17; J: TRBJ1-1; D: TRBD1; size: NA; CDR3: CASSIDKKGARNTEAFF; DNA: TGTGCCAGTAGTATAGATAAGAAGGGGGCGCGGAACACTGAAGCTTTCTTT
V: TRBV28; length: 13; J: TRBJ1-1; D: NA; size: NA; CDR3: CASSLAGVTEAFF; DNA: TGTGCCAGCAGCCTAGCGGGTGTCACTGAAGCTTTCTTT